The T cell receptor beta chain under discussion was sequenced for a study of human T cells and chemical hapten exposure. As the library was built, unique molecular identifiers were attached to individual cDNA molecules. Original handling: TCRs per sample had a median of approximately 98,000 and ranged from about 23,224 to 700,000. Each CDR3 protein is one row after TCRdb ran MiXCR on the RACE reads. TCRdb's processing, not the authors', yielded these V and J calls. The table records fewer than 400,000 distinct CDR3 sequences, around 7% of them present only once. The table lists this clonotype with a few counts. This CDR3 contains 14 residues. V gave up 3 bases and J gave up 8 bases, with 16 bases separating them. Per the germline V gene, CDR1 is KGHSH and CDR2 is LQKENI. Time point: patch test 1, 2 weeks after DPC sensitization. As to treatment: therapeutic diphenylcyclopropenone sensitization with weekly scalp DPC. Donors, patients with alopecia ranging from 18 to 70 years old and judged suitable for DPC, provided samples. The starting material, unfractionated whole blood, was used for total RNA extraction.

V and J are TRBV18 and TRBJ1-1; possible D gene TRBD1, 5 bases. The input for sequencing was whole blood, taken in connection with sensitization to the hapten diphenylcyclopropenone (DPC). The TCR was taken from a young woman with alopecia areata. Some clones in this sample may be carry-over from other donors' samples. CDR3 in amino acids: CASSPPGTGAEAFF. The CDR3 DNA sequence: TGTGCCAGCTCACCCCCGGGCACCGGGGCAGAAGCTTTCTTT.